These T cell receptor beta chains were read from a single sample in a study of CD8+ T cells in alopecia areata. Profiling relied on immunoSEQ multiplex PCR, and the TCRdb table lists in-frame clones only, not all of them. The data contain about 180,000 clones, 51% of them singletons. This specimen was CD8+ T cells sorted from blood, taken at approximately week 51, from a patient treated with tofacitinib. The source of these receptors is a human donor with alopecia areata. CDR3s include the opening cysteine and the closing phenylalanine or tryptophan.

V gene: TRBV25-1
CDR3 length: 14
CDR3 protein: CASRETGGTYEQYF

V gene: TRBV30
CDR3 length: 11
CDR3 protein: CAWSVGEKLFF

V gene: TRBV30
CDR3 length: 13
CDR3 protein: CAWSVQGASPQHF

V gene: TRBV20-1
CDR3 length: 11
CDR3 protein: CSARDLTEAFF

V gene: TRBV4-3
CDR3 length: 17
CDR3 protein: CASSQARDRVRDSPLHF

V gene: TRBV9
CDR3 length: 16
CDR3 protein: CASSVGGARSYNEQFF

V gene: TRBV4-2
CDR3 length: 13
CDR3 protein: CASSPTGSYEQYF

V gene: TRBV30
CDR3 length: 15
CDR3 protein: CAWSVPRDMSEKLFF

V gene: TRBV10-3
CDR3 length: 13
CDR3 protein: CAISGGARNEQFF

V gene: TRBV29-1
CDR3 length: 13
CDR3 protein: CSVEDGINYGYTF

V gene: TRBV19
CDR3 length: 14
CDR3 protein: CASKGERVTGELFF

V gene: TRBV6-1
CDR3 length: 13
CDR3 protein: CASSSGYTGELFF

V gene: TRBV9
CDR3 length: 14
CDR3 protein: CASSAWDSIDTQYF

V gene: TRBV5-4
CDR3 length: 12
CDR3 protein: CASSWWGTEAFF

V gene: TRBV19
CDR3 length: 13
CDR3 protein: CASSLGRATEAFF

V gene: TRBV15
CDR3 length: 15
CDR3 protein: CATSSRTRDTDTQYF

V gene: TRBV5-6
CDR3 length: 13
CDR3 protein: CASSLSPEYEQYF

V gene: TRBV27
CDR3 length: 13
CDR3 protein: CASREFRNYEQYF

V gene: TRBV27
CDR3 length: 14
CDR3 protein: CASSPRRWLYGYTF

V gene: TRBV27
CDR3 length: 14
CDR3 protein: CASSDRGNTDTQYF

V gene: TRBV23-1
CDR3 length: 17
CDR3 protein: CASSQSRDRDPLDEQYF

V gene: TRBV7-9
CDR3 length: 18
CDR3 protein: CASSPSLPSGANTGELFF

V gene: TRBV4-1
CDR3 length: 17
CDR3 protein: CASSLIPDREDYNEQFF

V gene: TRBV4-2
CDR3 length: 14
CDR3 protein: CASSRSEGVVEAFF

V gene: TRBV14
CDR3 length: 11
CDR3 protein: CASSLGTEQYF

V gene: TRBV6-5
CDR3 length: 16
CDR3 protein: CASSYQVPNPNSPLHF

V gene: TRBV5-1
CDR3 length: 14
CDR3 protein: CASSLVGPHTEAFF

V gene: TRBV2
CDR3 length: 16
CDR3 protein: CASSDRQDSNTGELFF

V gene: TRBV6-5
CDR3 length: 15
CDR3 protein: CASSYTGESPYEQYF

V gene: TRBV27
CDR3 length: 12
CDR3 protein: CASSFFGEKLFF

V gene: TRBV6-5
CDR3 length: 11
CDR3 protein: CASSHGEAAFF

V gene: TRBV9
CDR3 length: 12
CDR3 protein: CASSVLGSPLHF

V gene: TRBV7-9
CDR3 length: 12
CDR3 protein: CATPTGEYGYTF

V gene: TRBV6-5
CDR3 length: 15
CDR3 protein: CASSLIGGGNQPQHF

V gene: TRBV27
CDR3 length: 14
CDR3 protein: CASRLAGALNEQFF

V gene: TRBV2
CDR3 length: 13
CDR3 protein: CASTTVSSYEQYF

V gene: TRBV5-1
CDR3 length: 14
CDR3 protein: CASSPRQGKSGYTF

V gene: TRBV27
CDR3 length: 12
CDR3 protein: CASSSVNTEAFF

V gene: TRBV5-1
CDR3 length: 14
CDR3 protein: CASSLSSSGNTIYF

V gene: TRBV18
CDR3 length: 13
CDR3 protein: CASSPDLNTEAFF

V gene: TRBV9
CDR3 length: 15
CDR3 protein: CASSVVGTGNYEQYF

V gene: TRBV27
CDR3 length: 15
CDR3 protein: CASSFSSGGGRGYTF

V gene: TRBV4-1
CDR3 length: 14
CDR3 protein: CASGTGHSNQPQHF

V gene: TRBV5-6
CDR3 length: 14
CDR3 protein: CASSLGLAAETQYF

V gene: TRBV15
CDR3 length: 15
CDR3 protein: CATSRFPQGSWEQYF

V gene: TRBV5-6
CDR3 length: 16
CDR3 protein: CASSPPGWGTYTEAFF

V gene: TRBV2
CDR3 length: 14
CDR3 protein: CASSETSGTDTQYF

V gene: TRBV4-1
CDR3 length: 14
CDR3 protein: CASSQRSGTGEQYF

V gene: TRBV15
CDR3 length: 13
CDR3 protein: CATSILGGTEAFF

V gene: TRBV2
CDR3 length: 14
CDR3 protein: CASRLTGESYEQYF

V gene: TRBV29-1
CDR3 length: 13
CDR3 protein: CSVLRDHSYEQYF

V gene: TRBV2
CDR3 length: 12
CDR3 protein: CASRRGNTEAFF

V gene: TRBV2
CDR3 length: 14
CDR3 protein: CASSGRGMNTEAFF

V gene: TRBV7-8
CDR3 length: 19
CDR3 protein: CASSLALTSGGALLNEQFF

V gene: TRBV7-6
CDR3 length: 14
CDR3 protein: CASSLARGGTEAFF